The 14 T cell receptor beta chains reported below all come from one sample, sequenced in a study of OX40 agonist ivuxolimab in advanced cancers. Sequenced by immunoSEQ multiplex PCR; TCRdb stores in-frame clones only, minus some. The repertoire holds 50,000 to 80,000 clones, with roughly 81% as singletons. The sample here was CD4+ or CD8+ T cells sorted from blood, taken in a trial of the OX40 agonist ivuxolimab. Every receptor here comes from an adult with an advanced solid tumor such as melanoma, head and neck, liver or kidney cancer.

This chain uses TRBV19 with TRBJ1-2, with D tentatively TRBD1 (6 bases). Per germline, CDR1 LNHDA and CDR2 SQIVND (reference sequence). The CDR3 loop spans 14 amino acids. With 7 bases removed from V and 4 bases from J, the gap between germline ends came to 16 bases. This CDR3 reads CASTIGGAGYGYTF. The CDR3 coding sequence is TGTGCCAGTACCATCGGGGGGGCAGGCTATGGCTACACCTTC.

In this sample, this clone turned up once. The junction departs from the called germline gene at one end, perhaps through a read error. The chain couples TRBV6-5 to TRBJ1-2; perhaps TRBD1 as D (5 bases). From germline, CDR1 is MNHEY and CDR2 SVGAGI. The CDR3 loop spans 15 amino acids. CDR3 sequence (DNA): TGTGCCAGCAGTTACGGAGGGACGGTTAACTATGGCCACACCTTC. It specifies CASSYGGTVNYGHTF.

The genes are TRBV30 and TRBJ2-3; the match to TRBD2 covers 15 bases. V gave up 3 bases and J gave up 4 bases; unmatched junction bases: 2. The germline CDR1 and CDR2 sequences are GTSNPN and SVGIG (reference sequence). The CDR3 is 15 amino acids. This CDR3 is CAWRGLAGGPDTQYF. The CDR3, as DNA: TGTGCCTGGAGGGGACTAGCGGGGGGCCCAGATACGCAGTATTTT.

The chain joins TRBV6-5 to TRBJ2-7, with D possibly being TRBD2 (7 bases). CDR3 length: 12 residues. Trimming removed 2 bases from V and 7 bases from J, with 9 bases in between. Germline lookup yields CDR1 MNHEY and CDR2 SVGAGI. DNA for the CDR3: TGTGCCAGCAGTTACGGGGGGGCTGAGCAGTACTTC. It codes for CASSYGGAEQYF.

Concerning this clone itself: Within the sample, other DNA sequences also encode this same CDR3. The genes are TRBV9 and TRBJ2-5, with D hard to call. The CDR3 covers 11 residues. V was pared by 4 bases and J by 5 bases, with 6 bases between. The germline V gene encodes CDR1 SGDLS and CDR2 YYNGEE. Here the CDR3 reads CASSRGETQYF. CDR3 nucleotide sequence: TGTGCCAGCAGCCGTGGGGAGACCCAGTACTTC.

The chain is built from TRBV7-2 and TRBJ2-2; possibly TRBD2 for D (7 bases). The CDR3 consists of 16 residues. Germline CDR1 SGHTA, CDR2 FQGNSA. Trimming took off 4 bases at V and 4 bases at J, with 16 bases between the two ends. The CDR3 DNA reads as TGTGCCAGCAGCTCTATTGGGGGGGCGGCCACCGGGGAGCTGTTTTTT. As protein: CASSSIGGAATGELFF.

The chain uses TRBV5-1 and TRBJ2-3, with D perhaps being TRBD1 or TRBD2 (5 bases each). Trimming took 0 bases from V and 4 from J, leaving 9 bases between them. This CDR3 has 14 residues. CDR1 is SGHRS, CDR2 YFSETQ, per germline. The CDR3 is CASSLDRGADTQYF. In DNA form, the CDR3 reads TGCGCCAGCAGCTTGGATCGGGGCGCAGATACGCAGTATTTT.

The V gene is TRBV4-1, the J gene TRBJ2-1, with 11 bases matching TRBD2. CDR1 is MGHRA and CDR2 is YSYEKL in the germline V gene. V shed 3 bases and J 5 bases; nucleotides not matched to a gene: 6. The CDR3 has 16 amino acids. CDR3 sequence: CASSHRLAGSDNEQFF. In DNA form, the CDR3 reads TGCGCCAGCAGCCATCGACTAGCGGGATCTGACAATGAGCAGTTCTTC.

This clone showed up just a few times. The J gene is TRBJ1-2, the V gene TRBV7-9; tentatively, D is TRBD1 (5 bases). The CDR3 consists of 13 residues. The germline V and J ends were trimmed by 5 bases and 6 bases, with 13 bases remaining between them. Germline CDR1 reads SEHNR; CDR2 reads FQNEAQ (reference sequence). This CDR3 reads CASSPPSGDGYTF. The CDR3 nucleotides are TGTGCCAGCAGCCCGCCTTCGGGGGATGGCTACACCTTC.

The V gene is TRBV28, the J gene TRBJ2-5; 7 nucleotides match TRBD2. This CDR3 comprises 15 residues. CDR1 and CDR2 (germline): MDHEN, SYDVKM. With 3 bases clipped from V and 2 bases from J, the junction kept 6 bases outside the gene matches. The CDR3 reads CASSFGGSVQETQYF. DNA of the CDR3: TGTGCCAGCAGTTTCGGGGGGTCGGTACAAGAGACCCAGTACTTC.

V gene TRBV18 combines with J gene TRBJ1-1; maybe TRBD1 (5 bases). This CDR3 is built from 16 residues. The V end was cut by 3 bases, the J end by 3 bases, with 17 bases between. Germline CDR1 reads KGHSH; CDR2 reads LQKENI. The CDR3 nucleotides read TGTGCCAGCTCACCCGCTTTGGGGGTCGGTTACACTGAAGCTTTCTTT. Protein sequence: CASSPALGVGYTEAFF.

The chain recombines TRBV4-1 with TRBJ1-1; a weak D match, TRBD1 (6 bases). V lost 0 bases and J lost 7, with 21 bases in between. Germline values: CDR1 MGHRA, CDR2 YSYEKL. The CDR3 is 17 residues long. The CDR3 DNA sequence: TGCGCCAGCAGCCAAGAGCGTATTTCGCCGGGGGGCTTTGAAGCTTTCTTT. This encodes CASSQERISPGGFEAFF.

This chain uses TRBV28 with TRBJ1-5; D is ambiguous. The germline V and J ends were trimmed by 4 bases and 3 bases, with 19 bases remaining between them. The CDR3 consists of 17 residues. Germline V gives CDR1 MDHEN, CDR2 SYDVKM. In DNA, the CDR3 is TGTGCCAGCAGTTCAGCGACAAGGTCCGGGGACAATCAGCCCCAGCATTTT. This gives the protein CASSSATRSGDNQPQHF.

The J gene is TRBJ2-5, the V gene TRBV7-3; the match to TRBD1 covers 9 bases. This CDR3 is 15 amino acids long. Germline trimming cut 5 bases from V and 4 bases from J; bases unmatched to any gene: 8. Germline CDR1 reads SGHTA; CDR2 reads FQGTGA. The CDR3 region has the DNA TGTGCCAGCAGCGTCAACAGGGGGCTGGGAGAGACCCAGTACTTC. It codes for CASSVNRGLGETQYF.